The clone carrying this TCR beta chain was counted a few times. Its matching antigen is unknown. The V gene's germline CDR1 is SGHAT and CDR2 FQNNGV. Trimming took 1 base from V and 4 from J, leaving 14 bases between them. CDR3 length: 15 amino acids. The primer mix had 60 Vbeta and 13 Jbeta primers. The protocol was immunoSEQ multiplex PCR, while the TCRdb copy is restricted to in-frame clones and leaves out a portion. In the table there are around 110,000 clones, 9.5% of which are singletons. The data were taken from a study of cytomegalovirus exposure and HLA in healthy donors. Study in general: Earlier findings included about 120 million unique TCR beta sequences obtained from about 170 million T cells. When 350 to 500 donors were genotyped, 81% of them were found to fall in the Caucasian-associated ancestry cluster.

Study-wide points: TCR beta V- and J-gene trimming, according to a later analysis, was linked to a missense DCLRE1C variant. Presence/absence results assume similar sequencing depth per donor, which may not hold.

Sequencing was performed on PBMCs. The J gene is TRBJ2-7, the V gene TRBV11-2; tentatively, D is TRBD1 (6 bases). This TCR derives from a young man in good health and CMV-seronegative. This CDR3 reads CASSLVPGGAYEQYF. As DNA, the CDR3 is TGTGCCAGCAGCTTAGTACCTGGGGGCGCGTACGAGCAGTACTTC.